Each of the 29 T cell receptor beta chains below was sequenced from the same sample in a study of cytomegalovirus exposure and HLA in healthy donors. PCR primers comprised 60 Vbeta and 13 Jbeta primers. Data came from immunoSEQ multiplex PCR; TCRdb stores just in-frame clones and leaves some out. The data contain about 160,000 clones, over 80% of them seen just once; the ten biggest clones take up approximately 1.5%. Sequenced sample: PBMCs. The receptors were gathered from a girl between 10 and 17 years old in good health and CMV-seropositive.

This chain connects TRBV15 to TRBJ1-4, with D tentatively TRBD1 (6 bases). The CDR3 spans 17 residues. Germline V CDR1 and CDR2: LNHNV, YYDKDF (reference sequence). V was trimmed by 0 bases and J by 8 bases, leaving 19 bases between them. In nucleotides, the CDR3 is TGTGCCACCAGCAGAGATAGGAATGCAGGGGAAGGGGAAAAACTGTTTTTT. Encoded protein: CATSRDRNAGEGEKLFF.

The gene calls are TRBV5-4 and TRBJ1-5; D gene unclear. CDR1 SGHNT and CDR2 YYREEE come from the germline V gene (reference sequence). CDR3 size: 12 residues. Between the trimmed V and J ends, which lost 0 bases and 6 bases, there was a span of 4 bases. CDR3 residues: CASSLDGQPQHF. Here the CDR3 DNA reads TGTGCCAGCAGCTTGGACGGTCAGCCCCAGCATTTT.

This rearrangement joins TRBV27 to TRBJ1-1; TRBD1 aligns across 7 bases. The ends lost 4 bases at V and 11 bases at J; junction bases unmatched: 19. Germline V gene lookup returns CDR1 MNHEY and CDR2 SMNVEV (reference sequence). The CDR3 extends over 16 amino acids. The DNA of the CDR3 is TGTGCCAGCAGTTCATCGACAGGGTCAGTTCGTTACCCGGCTTTCTTT. It is translated as CASSSSTGSVRYPAFF.

The CDR3 sequence: CASSHSGRALNEQFF. CDR3 in DNA: TGCGCCAGCAGCCACAGCGGGAGGGCCCTCAATGAGCAGTTCTTC. The chain carries TRBV5-1 and TRBJ2-1, with TRBD2 matching over 10 bases. The V gene's germline CDR1 is SGHRS and CDR2 YFSETQ. The CDR3 length is 15 residues. The J segment lost 6 bases and the V segment lost 4 bases, leaving 7 bases of the junction unmatched.

This chain joins TRBV4-3 and TRBJ1-2; no firm D call. The CDR3 covers 16 residues. CDR1 is LGHNA and CDR2 is YSLEER in the germline V gene. Trimming removed 1 base from V and 2 bases from J, with 14 bases in between. The CDR3 nucleotides are TGCGCCAGCAGCCAAGTGGGAGATACGGTCAACTATGGCTACACCTTC. It yields the protein CASSQVGDTVNYGYTF.

The rearrangement uses TRBV30 and TRBJ2-3; D is perhaps TRBD2 (6 bases). CDR1 GTSNPN and CDR2 SVGIG come from the germline V gene (reference sequence). Trimming left V 0 bases short and J 2 bases short, with 12 bases between. This CDR3 is 15 amino acids long. The CDR3 coding sequence is TGTGCCTGGAGTGTACGGCGGGGAACCACAGATACGCAGTATTTT. Its protein product is CAWSVRRGTTDTQYF.

The chain carries TRBV2 and TRBJ2-7; 11 nucleotides line up with TRBD2. CDR1 is SNHLY, CDR2 FYNNEI, per germline. The ends lost 6 bases at V and 3 bases at J; junction bases unmatched: 13. The CDR3 spans 17 residues. The CDR3 DNA follows: TGTGCCAGCAGCCGGACGATGACTAGCGGGGAAGTCTACGAGCAGTACTTC. Translation gives CASSRTMTSGEVYEQYF.

The V gene is TRBV5-4, the J gene TRBJ2-6, with unresolved D. The CDR3 contains 18 residues. V shed 5 bases and J shed 2 bases, with 20 bases lying between them. Germline CDR1 is SGHNT and CDR2 is YYREEE (reference sequence). The CDR3 nucleotides are TGTGCCAGCAGAGTAGAGCAGCGCAAGAACCCTGGGGCCAACGTCCTGACTTTC. Encoded protein: CASRVEQRKNPGANVLTF.

This sequence joins TRBV29-1 and TRBJ2-3; 8 nucleotides align to TRBD2. Germline CDR1 is SQVTM and CDR2 is ANQGSEA. CDR3 size: 15 residues. Trimming cost V 3 bases and J 6 bases; bases outside gene matches: 11. This CDR3 reads CSVDGAGALPDTQYF. CDR3 nucleotide sequence: TGCAGCGTTGATGGAGCGGGAGCTTTACCCGATACGCAGTATTTT.

V usage is TRBV9 and J usage is TRBJ2-7; TRBD2 agrees at 7 bases. The V segment lost 3 bases and the J segment 2 bases; nucleotides outside the gene matches: 5. The CDR3 runs to 14 residues. The germline V gene has CDR1 SGDLS and CDR2 YYNGEE. This CDR3 reads CASSAHLAAYEQYF. CDR3 bases: TGTGCCAGCAGCGCTCACCTAGCGGCCTACGAGCAGTACTTC.

The rearrangement joins TRBV11-2 to TRBJ2-7; D remains unclear. CDR3 size: 15 residues. V gave up 1 base and J gave up 2 bases, with 12 bases separating them. Germline lookup yields CDR1 SGHAT and CDR2 FQNNGV. In nucleotides, the CDR3 is TGTGCCAGCAGCTTAGCCCCGTCTGCGACCTACGAGCAGTACTTC. It codes for CASSLAPSATYEQYF.

The chain carries TRBV9 and TRBJ2-7; a weak D match, TRBD2 (5 bases). V was trimmed by 1 base and J by 6 bases, leaving 14 bases between them. Germline CDR1 SGDLS, CDR2 YYNGEE. The CDR3 extends over 14 amino acids. The CDR3 DNA reads as TGTGCCAGCAGCGTACCGGGAAATACCCTCGAGCAGTACTTC. It yields the protein CASSVPGNTLEQYF.

On this clone itself: A junction boundary mismatches the germline segment, possibly from a read error. The chain carries TRBV5-4 and TRBJ2-5; TRBD2 aligns across 12 bases. The CDR3 has 14 amino acids. The V gene's germline CDR1 is SGHNT and CDR2 YYREEE (reference sequence). The CDR3 nucleotides are TGTGCCAGCACCTTGGAACTAGCGGGGGGGACCCAGTACTTC. It yields the protein CASTLELAGGTQYF.

The rearrangement uses TRBV30 and TRBJ1-2; 10 bases agree with TRBD1. The V and J ends lost 5 bases and 4 bases, in that order; junction bases with no gene match: 7. Germline V lookup: CDR1 GTSNPN, CDR2 SVGIG (reference sequence). There are 14 residues in the CDR3. CDR3 region: CAWATGGESYGYTF. Written as DNA, the CDR3 is TGTGCCTGGGCGACAGGGGGCGAGAGCTATGGCTACACCTTC.

V is TRBV2 and J is TRBJ2-3; TRBD1 might be the D (5 bases). This CDR3 is built from 14 residues. V was clipped by 3 bases and J by 1 base, with 8 bases between them. Germline V gives CDR1 SNHLY, CDR2 FYNNEI. The DNA of the CDR3 is TGTGCCAGCAGTGATCAAGGGGGCACAGATACGCAGTATTTT. Translation gives CASSDQGGTDTQYF.

The rearrangement uses TRBV21-1 and TRBJ2-3; the table assigns TRBD2, which was not confirmed against the DNA. TRBV21-1 is classified as a pseudogene. The CDR3 spans 14 residues. DNA of the CDR3: TGTGCCAGCAGCAAGGTAGCACCCACAGATACGCAGTATTTT. Protein product: CASSKVAPTDTQYF.

The V and J genes are TRBV28 and TRBJ1-1; 12 bases map to TRBD1. The CDR3 consists of 18 residues. Trimming took 2 bases from V and 4 from J; bases not matched to a gene: 11. Germline CDR1 is MDHEN and CDR2 is SYDVKM. CDR3 in DNA: TGTGCCAGCAGTTTAGCTTTCTGGGACAGGGGGCTGGTCACTGAAGCTTTCTTT. Residues: CASSLAFWDRGLVTEAFF.

On this clone itself: One junction end disagrees with the germline gene, perhaps due to a read error. This rearrangement joins TRBV7-6 to TRBJ1-2, with TRBD1 matching over 8 bases. CDR3 length: 17 amino acids. Looked up from germline, CDR1 is SGHVS and CDR2 is FNYEAQ. CDR3: CASSLTRGQDLFYGCTF. The CDR3 nucleotides are TGTGCCAGCAGCTTAACTAGGGGACAGGACCTATTCTATGGCTGCACCTTC.

The chain has TRBV19 and TRBJ1-4; maybe TRBD1 (5 bases). V was shortened by 3 bases and J by 3 bases, with 11 bases between the two germline ends. The CDR3 has 15 residues. Looked up from germline, CDR1 is LNHDA and CDR2 is SQIVND (reference sequence). CDR3 bases: TGTGCCAGTAGTATCTTTGGGACTGCTAATGAAAAACTGTTTTTT. It codes for CASSIFGTANEKLFF.

The chain uses TRBV7-9 and TRBJ1-1; the D gene is possibly TRBD1 (5 bases). This CDR3 is built from 15 residues. CDR1 is SEHNR and CDR2 is FQNEAQ in the germline V gene (reference sequence). With 1 base removed from V and 2 bases from J, the gap between germline ends came to 11 bases. DNA for the CDR3: TGTGCCAGCAGCTTAGTTCCCGGGGGAAACACTGAAGCTTTCTTT. Protein sequence: CASSLVPGGNTEAFF.

This clone was observed a single time. V usage is TRBV15 and J usage is TRBJ2-3; D not certain. In germline, CDR1 is LNHNV, CDR2 YYDKDF (reference sequence). The CDR3 loop spans 13 amino acids. The V gene lost 1 base and the J gene lost 7 bases, with 9 bases spanning the gap. The chain's CDR3 is CATSRGLSNTQYF. The CDR3 DNA follows: TGTGCCACCAGCAGAGGACTCTCGAATACGCAGTATTTT.

The rearrangement joins TRBV5-4 to TRBJ1-1; 10 nucleotides match TRBD1. The CDR3 has 14 residues. Germline V CDR1 and CDR2: SGHNT, YYREEE (reference sequence). The V segment lost 1 base and the J segment 10 bases; nucleotides outside the gene matches: 7. The CDR3 loop is CASSLSDRGRRAFF. The CDR3 region has the DNA TGTGCCAGCAGCTTGTCAGACAGGGGGCGTCGAGCTTTCTTT. Full variable domain (missing parts from reference TRBV5-4 and TRBJ1-1): ETGVTQSPTHLIKTRGQQVTLRCSSQSGHNTVSWYQQALGQGPQFIFQYYREEENGRGNFPPRFSGLQFPNYSSELNVNALELDDSALYLCASSLSDRGRRAFFGQGTRLTVV.

In this sample, this clone turned up a few times. The gene calls are TRBV4-3 and TRBJ2-1, with 8 positions matching TRBD1. Germline loops: CDR1 LGHNA, CDR2 YSLEER. This CDR3 comprises 16 residues. V lost 0 bases to trimming and J lost 9 bases; unmatched junction nucleotides: 10. The CDR3 region has the DNA TGCGCCAGCAGCCAAGATCCCGGGCAGGGGGCAGCTGAGCAGTTCTTC. This gives the protein CASSQDPGQGAAEQFF.

This clone was detected only once. One junction end disagrees with the germline gene, perhaps due to a read error. The chain couples TRBV28 to TRBJ1-2, with 7 bases fitting TRBD1. There are 14 residues in the CDR3. Germline CDR1 MDHEN, CDR2 SYDVKM. The CDR3 nucleotides read TGTGCCAGCGGCTCTTTAGGAGGTAGGGGGCACATCCTCTTC. It translates to CASGSLGGRGHILF.

This clone was seen a handful of times. The V gene is TRBV29-1, the J gene TRBJ2-5; 14 bases agree with TRBD2. V lost 6 bases to trimming and J lost 3 bases; unmatched junction nucleotides: 6. Germline lookup yields CDR1 SQVTM and CDR2 ANQGSEA. The CDR3 consists of 15 residues. CDR3 nucleotides: TGCAGCGTACAGACTAGCGGGGGGGCAGAAGAGACCCAGTACTTC. Its protein is CSVQTSGGAEETQYF.

This chain connects TRBV28 to TRBJ2-7; the D gene is possibly TRBD1 (5 bases). The CDR3 covers 15 residues. V was clipped by 2 bases and J by 0 bases, with 11 bases between them. Per the germline V gene, CDR1 is MDHEN and CDR2 is SYDVKM. CDR3 residues: CASSLDSTSSYEQYF. The CDR3 DNA is TGTGCCAGCAGTTTAGACAGCACCAGCTCCTACGAGCAGTACTTC.

This rearrangement joins TRBV6-1 to TRBJ2-2; D is unresolved. The CDR3 runs 15 residues. Trimming removed 7 bases from V and 1 base from J, with 13 bases in between. Germline V gene data show CDR1 as MNHNS and CDR2 as SASEGT. The CDR3 sequence is CASIALRGNTGELFF. The CDR3 bases are TGTGCCAGCATAGCACTTCGAGGGAACACCGGGGAGCTGTTTTTT.

The V gene is TRBV14, the J gene TRBJ2-3; D remains ambiguous. CDR1 and CDR2 (germline): SGHDN, FVKESK. Trimming stripped 2 bases from V and 3 bases from J, with 6 bases between. The CDR3 is 13 residues long. The CDR3 bases are TGTGCCAGCAGCCAATTACAGACAGATACGCAGTATTTT. It yields the protein CASSQLQTDTQYF.

The chain couples TRBV20-1 to TRBJ1-1, with D tentatively TRBD1 (6 bases). CDR1 DFQATT and CDR2 SNEGSKA come from the germline V gene (reference sequence). The CDR3 is 11 amino acids. V was shortened by 7 bases and J by 5 bases, with 11 bases between the two germline ends. CDR3 sequence reads: CSVPRGTEAFF. The CDR3 nucleotides read TGCAGTGTCCCAAGGGGGACTGAAGCTTTCTTT.